Each of the 20 T cell receptor beta chains below was sequenced from the same sample in a study of blood T cell repertoires in COVID-19. Data came from immunoSEQ multiplex PCR; TCRdb stores just in-frame clones and leaves some out. The sample shows about 120,000 clones, around three quarters of them seen only once. The sequenced sample was peripheral blood. The receptors were gathered from an elderly woman with acute or convalescent COVID-19.

This clone is a singleton in its sample. V is TRBV28 and J is TRBJ2-3, with TRBD1 matching over 7 bases. Germline values: CDR1 MDHEN, CDR2 SYDVKM. The CDR3 sequence is 15 residues long. Trimming took 2 bases from V and 3 from J; bases not matched to a gene: 5. CDR3 in DNA: TGTGCCAGCAGTTTAGGGACAGACAGGACAGATACGCAGTATTTT. It yields the protein CASSLGTDRTDTQYF.

The chain is built from TRBV23-1 and TRBJ1-2, with 9 bases fitting TRBD1. TRBV23-1 qualifies as an ORF whose function is uncertain. The CDR3 is 21 residues long. With 2 bases clipped from V and 2 bases from J, the junction kept 21 bases outside the gene matches. The CDR3 nucleotides are TGCGCCAGCAGTCAAGGCCGAATCTACAGGGGGCCCCCCCCGCGAAACTATGGCTACACCTTC. Translation gives CASSQGRIYRGPPPRNYGYTF.

The chain links TRBV2 to TRBJ2-7, with 13 bases fitting TRBD2. V dropped 6 bases and J dropped 2; count of bases not matched to a gene: 13. CDR3 length: 18 amino acids. Germline loops: CDR1 SNHLY, CDR2 FYNNEI. The CDR3 DNA is TGTGCCAGCAGGGATCGACTAGCGGGAGGTCGCGGGACCTACGAGCAGTACTTC. The encoded protein is CASRDRLAGGRGTYEQYF.

V and J are TRBV27 and TRBJ2-2; D might be TRBD2 (5 bases). The CDR3 loop spans 17 amino acids. Per the germline V gene, CDR1 is MNHEY and CDR2 is SMNVEV (reference sequence). V lost 6 bases, J lost 4 bases, and 21 bases lay in between. As DNA, the CDR3 is TGTGCCAGCAGACCTCTAGGGAATAGCGCGTTCACCGGGGAGCTGTTTTTT. Protein product: CASRPLGNSAFTGELFF.

The CDR3 is CASRSTGGIADTQYF. The CDR3 region has the DNA TGTGCCAGCAGGTCGACAGGGGGCATCGCAGATACGCAGTATTTT. The V and J genes are TRBV5-4 and TRBJ2-3; 10 bases map to TRBD1. The germline V gene encodes CDR1 SGHNT and CDR2 YYREEE (reference sequence). The CDR3 length is 15 residues. Trimming took 5 bases from V and 4 from J; bases not matched to a gene: 7.

A few counts support this clone. The chain employs TRBV6-2 or TRBV6-3 and TRBJ2-7; 8 positions match TRBD1. The CDR3 spans 14 residues. Germline assignment: CDR1 MNHEY and CDR2 SVGEGT. V trimming: 3 bases; J trimming: 4 bases; junction bases outside the gene matches: 5. The CDR3 nucleotides are TGTGCCAGCAGTTATACAGGGGGGAGATACGAGCAGTACTTC. Its translation is CASSYTGGRYEQYF.

This clone appeared a single time. The chain employs TRBV4-3 and TRBJ2-2; TRBD2 matches at 10 bases. The CDR3 contains 19 residues. CDR1 and CDR2 from the germline V gene are LGHNA and YSLEER. The trim removed 0 bases at V and 3 bases at J, leaving 10 bases unmatched. CDR3 in amino acids: CASSQELASGSGYTGELFF. CDR3 in DNA: TGCGCCAGCAGCCAAGAGCTGGCTAGCGGGAGTGGGTACACCGGGGAGCTGTTTTTT.

This chain joins TRBV27 and TRBJ2-7; possibly TRBD2 for D (5 bases). The V end lost 3 bases, the J end lost 3 bases, and 12 bases lay between the germline ends. Germline values: CDR1 MNHEY, CDR2 SMNVEV (reference sequence). This CDR3 contains 14 residues. CDR3 sequence (DNA): TGTGCCAGCAGTTTTGTCGCCGGGGACTACGAGCAGTACTTC. Translation: CASSFVAGDYEQYF.

The J gene is TRBJ1-6, the V gene TRBV2; D gene unclear. Per the germline V gene, CDR1 is SNHLY and CDR2 is FYNNEI. This CDR3 is 14 amino acids long. Trimming removed 8 bases at V and 9 bases at J, with 17 bases between. CDR3 amino acids: CASCPGFPISPLHF. CDR3 sequence (DNA): TGTGCCAGCTGTCCGGGATTCCCTATTTCACCCCTCCACTTT.

Only a few counts were recorded for this clone. J is TRBJ1-2 and V is TRBV3-1 (or the pseudogene TRBV3-2); 11 nucleotides line up with TRBD1. CDR3 length: 13 residues. Trimming took 6 bases from V and 8 from J; bases not matched to a gene: 5. CDR1 and CDR2 from the germline V gene are LGHDT and YNNKEL (reference sequence). In DNA, the CDR3 is TGTGCCAGCAGTAAGGACAGGGGGCACGGCTACACCTTC. Residues: CASSKDRGHGYTF.

This sequence joins TRBV5-5 and TRBJ1-2, with a possible D match to TRBD1 (5 bases). V dropped 5 bases and J dropped 3 bases, with 17 bases sitting between them. Germline loops: CDR1 SGHKS, CDR2 YYEKEE (reference sequence). The CDR3 spans 15 residues. CDR3 sequence: CASRPGEGEYYGYTF. DNA for the CDR3: TGTGCCAGCAGACCGGGGGAGGGCGAATACTATGGCTACACCTTC. The complete variable domain, with remaining parts taken from reference TRBV5-5 and TRBJ1-2, reads DAGVTQSPTHLIKTRGQQVTLRCSPISGHKSVSWYQQVLGQGPQFIFQYYEKEERGRGNFPDRFSARQFPNYSSELNVNALLLGDSALYLCASRPGEGEYYGYTFGSGTRLTVV.

The rearrangement joins TRBV7-3 to TRBJ2-5, with TRBD2 as a possible D gene (6 bases). The V gene lost 5 bases and the J gene lost 3 bases, with 16 bases spanning the gap. Germline-derived CDR1 and CDR2 are SGHTA and FQGTGA. The CDR3 contains 15 residues. CDR3 region: CASSLLGTGEETQYF. The CDR3 DNA is TGTGCCAGCAGCCTGCTCGGGACTGGGGAAGAGACCCAGTACTTC.

In DNA form, the CDR3 reads TGCGCCAGCAGCCAATTGGGGGGGCCCGCTAATGAAAAACTGTTTTTT. Protein product: CASSQLGGPANEKLFF. This rearrangement joins TRBV4-1 to TRBJ1-4; tentative D call: TRBD1 (6 bases). In germline, CDR1 is MGHRA, CDR2 YSYEKL. The CDR3 consists of 16 residues. Trimming left V 2 bases short and J 3 bases short, with 13 bases between.

The chain combines TRBV19 with TRBJ1-1; D might be TRBD1 (5 bases). Germline V gives CDR1 LNHDA, CDR2 SQIVND (reference sequence). Trimming removed 6 bases at V and 0 bases at J, with 14 bases between. CDR3 length: 15 amino acids. The DNA for the CDR3 is TGTGCCAGTAGCGGCAGGGCCGGCCTGAACACTGAAGCTTTCTTT. Translated: CASSGRAGLNTEAFF.

The chain is built from TRBV18 and TRBJ1-1; 12 bases map to TRBD1. Germline CDR1 is KGHSH and CDR2 is LQKENI. V shed 4 bases and J 4 bases; nucleotides not matched to a gene: 7. CDR3 length: 16 residues. DNA of the CDR3: TGTGCCAGCTCACTCGGGACAGGGGGCGTTGGCACTGAAGCTTTCTTT. Residues: CASSLGTGGVGTEAFF.

The CDR3 DNA sequence: TGTGCCAGCAGGCAGACAGGGGGCAGGGGGCCCCTCCACTTT. It translates to CASRQTGGRGPLHF. The chain employs TRBV6-5 and TRBJ1-6, with 10 bases aligning to TRBD1. This CDR3 region has 14 residues. Looked up from germline, CDR1 is MNHEY and CDR2 is SVGAGI. The trim removed 6 bases at V and 13 bases at J, leaving 9 bases unmatched.

J is TRBJ1-5 and V is TRBV7-2; D is ambiguous. This CDR3 contains 13 residues. Trimming took 3 bases from V and 0 from J, leaving 3 bases between them. The germline V gene encodes CDR1 SGHTA and CDR2 FQGNSA. The CDR3 DNA sequence: TGTGCCAGCAGCTTTAATAGCAATCAGCCCCAGCATTTT. The encoded protein is CASSFNSNQPQHF.

This chain joins TRBV19 and TRBJ2-1, with D possibly being TRBD1 (5 bases). With 5 bases removed from V and 8 bases from J, the gap between germline ends came to 13 bases. Germline CDR1 and CDR2: LNHDA and SQIVND (reference sequence). This CDR3 contains 13 residues. In DNA, the CDR3 is TGTGCCAGTAGTTGGACACCATCCGATGAGCAGTTCTTC. It codes for CASSWTPSDEQFF.

The chain combines TRBV5-4 with TRBJ2-3; TRBD2 agrees at 8 bases. Germline CDR1 and CDR2: SGHNT and YYREEE (reference sequence). V lost 0 bases to trimming and J lost 2 bases; unmatched junction nucleotides: 5. CDR3 length: 16 amino acids. The CDR3 DNA is TGTGCCAGCAGCTTGGTAGGCGGGGGGCCCACAGATACGCAGTATTTT. Translating it yields CASSLVGGGPTDTQYF.

The genes are TRBV18 and TRBJ1-1; TRBD1 matches at 7 bases. The germline gives CDR1 KGHSH, CDR2 LQKENI. V lost 2 bases and J lost 3; bases outside the gene matches: 3. This CDR3 has 14 amino acids. CDR3 nucleotides: TGTGCCAGCTCACCAGACAGGGACGACACTGAAGCTTTCTTT. Its protein product is CASSPDRDDTEAFF. The variable domain in full, completed from reference TRBV18 and TRBJ1-1, reads NAGVMQNPRHLVRRRGQEARLRCSPMKGHSHVYWYRQLPEEGLKFMVYLQKENIIDESGMPKERFSAEFPKEGPSILRIQQVVRGDSAAYFCASSPDRDDTEAFFGQGTRLTVV.